Presented here are 18 T cell receptor beta chains from one specimen sequenced in a study of immune evolution from preneoplasia to lung adenocarcinoma. TCRdb's table, derived via immunoSEQ multiplex PCR, lists solely in-frame clones and lacks some. Of 4,000 to 6,000 clones listed, around four fifths are singletons. The sequencing sample was made of FFPE adjacent normal lung tissue. These receptors were taken from a donor of 70 years or more with lung adenocarcinoma.

The gene calls are TRBV6-6 and TRBJ2-6, with TRBD2 as a possible D gene (6 bases). The CDR3 loop spans 15 amino acids. From germline, CDR1 is MNHNY and CDR2 SVGAGI (reference sequence). V gave up 4 bases and J gave up 2 bases, with 9 bases separating them. CDR3 nucleotides: TGTGCCAGCAGTTTGGGACTTCCTGGGGCCAACGTCCTGACTTTC. It is translated as CASSLGLPGANVLTF.

V gene TRBV7-8 combines with J gene TRBJ2-5; TRBD1 matches at 7 bases. Unmatched junction bases numbered 7, after V lost 1 base and J lost 5 bases. The CDR3 sequence is 15 residues long. CDR1 SGHVS and CDR2 FQNEAQ come from the germline V gene. The CDR3, as DNA: TGTGCCAGCAGCTTAGATGACAGGGTAGGGGAGACCCAGTACTTC. This translates into CASSLDDRVGETQYF. Supplemented by reference TRBV7-8 and TRBJ2-5, the full variable domain reads GAGVSQSPRYKVAKRGQDVALRCDPISGHVSLFWYQQALGQGPEFLTYFQNEAQLDKSGLPSDRFFAERPEGSVSTLKIQRTQQEDSAVYLCASSLDDRVGETQYFGPGTRLLVL.

The rearrangement joins TRBV30 to TRBJ2-3; D assignment may be TRBD1 or TRBD2 (5 bases each). The V end lost 3 bases, the J end lost 5 bases, and 15 bases lay between the germline ends. Germline V CDR1 and CDR2: GTSNPN, SVGIG (reference sequence). The CDR3 is 14 residues long. In nucleotides, the CDR3 is TGTGCCTGGAGATCCGGGGCGAGTGGAGATACGCAGTATTTT. This codes for CAWRSGASGDTQYF.

This clone was detected once. This chain connects TRBV27 to TRBJ2-7; no reliable D call. V dropped 3 bases and J dropped 2 bases, with 14 bases sitting between them. Looked up from germline, CDR1 is MNHEY and CDR2 is SMNVEV (reference sequence). This CDR3 is built from 15 residues. The CDR3 region is CASSFSDGMPYEQYF. The CDR3 DNA reads as TGTGCCAGCAGTTTCTCAGATGGGATGCCCTACGAGCAGTACTTC.

The CDR3: CASSTWPHPQYGYTF. The CDR3 bases are TGTGCCAGCAGCACATGGCCTCACCCCCAATATGGCTACACCTTC. The chain links TRBV21-1 to TRBJ1-2; the D segment call TRBD1 is taken from the table without a DNA check. TRBV21-1 constitutes a pseudogene. The CDR3 consists of 15 residues.

This chain links TRBV29-1 with TRBJ2-7; D perhaps matches TRBD2 (6 bases). Germline V gene data show CDR1 as SQVTM and CDR2 as ANQGSEA. The CDR3 covers 15 residues. Trimming removed 5 bases at V and 6 bases at J, with 23 bases between. CDR3 DNA: TGCAGCGTTTGGGATTGGGGGACTCCACAGAGCGAGCAGTACTTC. This sequence encodes CSVWDWGTPQSEQYF.

The chain combines TRBV28 with TRBJ1-4, with TRBD1 matching over 11 bases. V lost 1 base to trimming and J lost 7 bases; unmatched junction nucleotides: 2. Germline CDR1 MDHEN, CDR2 SYDVKM. This CDR3 has 15 amino acids. CDR3 residues: CASSLSDRGREKLFF. DNA of the CDR3: TGTGCCAGCAGTTTATCGGACAGGGGGCGTGAAAAACTGTTTTTT.

This clone was found a few times. This chain uses TRBV30 with TRBJ2-2; TRBD2 matches at 7 bases. Germline CDR1 is GTSNPN and CDR2 is SVGIG (reference sequence). J lost 0 bases, V lost 4 bases, and 5 bases had no gene match. The CDR3 runs 15 residues. The DNA for the CDR3 is TGTGCCTGGAAGACTGCGGGGGCGAACACCGGGGAGCTGTTTTTT. Translated: CAWKTAGANTGELFF.

This chain uses TRBV2 with TRBJ1-4; D ambiguous. Germline V gene data show CDR1 as SNHLY and CDR2 as FYNNEI. The germline V and J ends were trimmed by 5 bases and 3 bases, with 13 bases remaining between them. The CDR3 extends over 15 amino acids. CDR3 DNA: TGTGCCAGCAGTAGACGGCCCCTTGCTAATGAAAAACTGTTTTTT. Translating gives CASSRRPLANEKLFF.

V gene TRBV28 combines with J gene TRBJ2-3; the match to TRBD1 covers 7 bases. Germline CDR1 and CDR2: MDHEN and SYDVKM. The CDR3 has 15 amino acids. With V trimmed by 7 bases and J by 3 bases, 10 bases remained unmatched. The CDR3 loop is CASIPPLTGTDTQYF. Here the CDR3 DNA reads TGTGCCAGCATTCCCCCTTTGACAGGGACAGATACGCAGTATTTT.

This clone was found once. V is TRBV6-5 and J is TRBJ2-7; no definite D call. CDR1 and CDR2 from the germline V gene are MNHEY and SVGAGI. The CDR3 has 11 residues. V was cut by 5 bases and J by 3 bases, with 5 bases left in between. The CDR3: CASSVGYEQYF. Written as DNA, the CDR3 is TGTGCCAGCAGTGTGGGCTACGAGCAGTACTTC.

This sequence joins TRBV28 and TRBJ2-1, with 12 bases fitting TRBD2. Germline V CDR1 and CDR2: MDHEN, SYDVKM. With V trimmed by 0 bases and J by 1 base, 7 bases remained unmatched. This CDR3 comprises 19 residues. CDR3 in amino acids: CASSLWASGRGGSYNEQFF. The DNA of the CDR3 is TGTGCCAGCAGTTTATGGGCTAGCGGGAGGGGTGGGTCCTACAATGAGCAGTTCTTC.

In this sample, this clone turned up a few times. The chain joins TRBV30 to TRBJ1-2; 9 positions match TRBD1. The ends lost 1 base at V and 4 bases at J; junction bases unmatched: 7. This CDR3 has 15 residues. The germline gives CDR1 GTSNPN, CDR2 SVGIG (reference sequence). The CDR3 spells CAWSAMDRGFYGYTF. The CDR3 nucleotides are TGTGCCTGGAGTGCTATGGACAGGGGATTCTATGGCTACACCTTC.

The rearrangement links TRBV20-1 to TRBJ1-2; 9 nucleotides line up with TRBD1. Trimming took 6 bases from V and 8 from J; bases not matched to a gene: 4. Germline V gene sequence: CDR1 DFQATT, CDR2 SNEGSKA (reference sequence). The CDR3 has 11 amino acids. The CDR3 protein is CSARTGEGYTF. The CDR3 bases are TGCAGTGCGCGGACAGGGGAGGGCTACACCTTC.

This CDR3 reads CASSVEIWSDSGNTIYF. DNA of the CDR3: TGTGCCAGCAGCGTAGAAATTTGGAGCGACTCTGGAAACACCATATATTTT. The chain joins TRBV9 to TRBJ1-3; D is undetermined. Germline V CDR1 and CDR2: SGDLS, YYNGEE. The V gene lost 0 bases and the J gene lost 0 bases, with 13 bases spanning the gap. This CDR3 is 17 amino acids long.

The chain recombines TRBV7-3 with TRBJ2-1; 8 bases map to TRBD1. This CDR3 has 14 residues. Looked up from germline, CDR1 is SGHTA and CDR2 is FQGTGA. The trim removed 5 bases at V and 6 bases at J, leaving 6 bases unmatched. The CDR3 sequence is CASSPTGARNEQFF. In DNA, the CDR3 is TGTGCCAGCAGCCCGACAGGGGCCCGCAATGAGCAGTTCTTC.

DNA of the CDR3: TGTGCCAGCAGTTACTCAGGGGGCTCGGCCTATGGCTACACCTTC. Its translation: CASSYSGGSAYGYTF. This chain joins TRBV6-6 and TRBJ1-2, with TRBD1 matching 7 bases. V shed 0 bases and J 4 bases; nucleotides not matched to a gene: 5. The CDR3 consists of 15 residues. Germline V gives CDR1 MNHNY, CDR2 SVGAGI (reference sequence).

The chain carries TRBV28 and TRBJ1-1; 8 nucleotides line up with TRBD1. The ends lost 3 bases at V and 3 bases at J; junction bases unmatched: 3. The CDR3 contains 14 residues. Germline V gives CDR1 MDHEN, CDR2 SYDVKM. The DNA for the CDR3 is TGTGCCAGCAGTTTCAACAGGGGGTACACTGAAGCTTTCTTT. Encoded protein: CASSFNRGYTEAFF.